One and the same sample provided the 9 T cell receptor beta chains below, sequenced in a study of identical twins. One entry per CDR3 protein results from TCRdb running MiXCR on the 5' RACE reads. The sample consists of some 760,000 distinct CDR3 sequences, 15% to 20% of them appearing once. Separately, the same data were catalogued under a study of T cells expressing NK-cell markers.

Material: PBMCs. The receptors come from a young woman in good health.

There are a few counts of this clonotype. V usage is TRBV7-3 and J usage is TRBJ1-2; D is uncertain. Trimming left V 5 bases short and J 3 bases short, with 13 bases between. The V gene's germline CDR1 is SGHTA and CDR2 FQGTGA. The CDR3 contains 14 residues. CDR3 sequence reads: CASSPSGGDYGYTF. The CDR3 DNA follows: TGTGCCAGCAGCCCCTCGGGAGGCGACTATGGCTACACCTTC. Full variable domain (missing parts from reference TRBV7-3 and TRBJ1-2): GAGVSQTPSNKVTEKGKYVELRCDPISGHTALYWYRQSLGQGPEFLIYFQGTGAADDSGLPNDRFFAVRPEGSVSTLKIQRTERGDSAVYLCASSPSGGDYGYTFGSGTRLTVV.

This clonotype was seen more than once but under ten times. This chain links TRBV12-3 or TRBV12-4 with TRBJ2-7; D ambiguous. This CDR3 contains 12 residues. The ends were cut back, 6 bases at V and 9 bases at J, with 15 bases in the middle. Written as DNA, the CDR3 is TGTGCCAGCAGCTCCCCAGATGGTAGGCAGTACTTC. Translation gives CASSSPDGRQYF.

This clonotype was observed a few times. The chain joins TRBV12-3 or TRBV12-4 to TRBJ2-7; 7 bases fit TRBD1. The CDR3 covers 14 residues. Losses at the gene ends were 6 bases for V and 4 bases for J; bases not matched to a gene: 9. The CDR3 reads CASSLQGMKYEQYF. The CDR3 DNA reads TGTGCCAGCAGCTTACAGGGGATGAAATACGAGCAGTACTTC.

This clonotype was detected a few times. The rearrangement links TRBV6-2 or TRBV6-3 to TRBJ2-7; possibly TRBD2 for D (6 bases). With 0 bases removed from V and 3 bases from J, the gap between germline ends came to 12 bases. Per the germline V gene, CDR1 is MNHEY and CDR2 is SVGEGT. The CDR3 totals 15 residues. CDR3 coding DNA: TGTGCCAGCAGTTACTCTCGCGGGATGATCTACGAGCAGTACTTC. Residues: CASSYSRGMIYEQYF.

This chain uses TRBV5-1 with TRBJ2-2; possibly TRBD1 for D (6 bases). V dropped 4 bases and J dropped 2 bases, with 12 bases sitting between them. From germline, CDR1 is SGHRS and CDR2 YFSETQ. The CDR3 loop spans 15 amino acids. CDR3 residues: CASSRDMSNTGELFF. The DNA of the CDR3 is TGCGCCAGCAGCAGGGACATGTCTAACACCGGGGAGCTGTTTTTT. Complete variable domain (other parts from reference TRBV5-1 and TRBJ2-2): KAGVTQTPRYLIKTRGQQVTLSCSPISGHRSVSWYQQTPGQGLQFLFEYFSETQRNKGNFPGRFSGRQFSNSRSEMNVSTLELGDSALYLCASSRDMSNTGELFFGEGSRLTVL.

There are a few counts of this clonotype. This chain connects TRBV12-3 or TRBV12-4 to TRBJ2-5; 8 nucleotides align to TRBD1. V lost 6 bases and J lost 6; bases outside the gene matches: 9. This CDR3 is 14 amino acids long. The CDR3 loop is CASRHQGAPKTQYF. CDR3 nucleotide sequence: TGTGCCAGCAGGCACCAGGGGGCGCCGAAGACCCAGTACTTC.

The V and J genes are TRBV24-1 and TRBJ2-1; the D is unclear. CDR1 and CDR2 from the germline V gene are KGHDR and SFDVKD. The CDR3 is 13 residues long. V shed 1 base and J shed 12 bases, with 12 bases lying between them. CDR3 bases: TGTGCCACCAGTGATTTTGGACGCCCCGCGCAGTTCTTC. Protein product: CATSDFGRPAQFF.

This clonotype was observed once. The chain employs TRBV9 and TRBJ2-5; tentative D call: TRBD2 (6 bases). V lost 3 bases and J lost 4, with 13 bases in between. The germline V gene has CDR1 SGDLS and CDR2 YYNGEE. The CDR3 is 14 amino acids. DNA of the CDR3: TGTGCCAGCAGCGCCGTTGGGGGGATAGAGACCCAGTACTTC. Its protein is CASSAVGGIETQYF.

The rearrangement joins TRBV27 to TRBJ2-1; 10 nucleotides align to TRBD2. Losses at the gene ends were 6 bases for V and 6 bases for J; bases not matched to a gene: 8. The CDR3 totals 15 residues. The germline V gene encodes CDR1 MNHEY and CDR2 SMNVEV (reference sequence). Here the CDR3 reads CASSILAGVPNEQFF. The CDR3 DNA reads TGTGCCAGCAGCATTCTAGCGGGGGTACCCAATGAGCAGTTCTTC.